This TCR beta chain derives from a study of cytomegalovirus exposure and HLA in healthy donors. Points on this clone: No antigen is known for it.

Study-level findings and limits: The authors later found TCR association rates varying by HLA locus, with DRB1 most and HLA-C fewest. The authors assumed roughly uniform sequencing depth across donors for presence/absence analyses. Immune exposure data for these donors was limited to CMV serostatus. Previously analyzed data showed that most TCR beta V segments were productive at a frequency of about 87% or about 30%.

Primers included in the PCR were 60 Vbeta and 13 Jbeta primers. Clones were sequenced by immunoSEQ multiplex PCR, and TCRdb holds only the in-frame ones, with some missing. The sample has approximately 100,000 clones, 60% to 85% seen once. There are 14 residues in the CDR3. Germline V lookup: CDR1 SGHVS, CDR2 FQNEAQ. The V end was cut by 5 bases, the J end by 4 bases, with 14 bases between. The material sequenced was PBMCs. This receptor was obtained from a man aged 55-75 years in good health and CMV-seropositive. This chain uses TRBV7-8 with TRBJ2-5, with D perhaps matching TRBD1 (6 bases). The CDR3: CASSTRQARETQYF. Here the CDR3 DNA reads TGTGCCAGCAGCACCCGACAGGCAAGAGAGACCCAGTACTTC.